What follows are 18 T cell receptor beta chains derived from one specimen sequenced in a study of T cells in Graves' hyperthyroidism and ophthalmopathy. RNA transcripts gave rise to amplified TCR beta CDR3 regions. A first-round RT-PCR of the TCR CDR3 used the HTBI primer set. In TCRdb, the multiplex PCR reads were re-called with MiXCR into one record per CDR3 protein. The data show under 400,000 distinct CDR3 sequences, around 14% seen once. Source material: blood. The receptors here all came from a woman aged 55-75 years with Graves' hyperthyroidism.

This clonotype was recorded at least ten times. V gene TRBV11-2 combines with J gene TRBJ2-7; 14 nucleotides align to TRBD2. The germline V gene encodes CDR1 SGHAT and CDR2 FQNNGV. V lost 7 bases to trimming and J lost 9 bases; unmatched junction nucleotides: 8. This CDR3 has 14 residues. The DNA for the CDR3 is TGTGCCAGCACCGGGACTAGCGGGAGATTCACGCAGTACTTC. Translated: CASTGTSGRFTQYF.

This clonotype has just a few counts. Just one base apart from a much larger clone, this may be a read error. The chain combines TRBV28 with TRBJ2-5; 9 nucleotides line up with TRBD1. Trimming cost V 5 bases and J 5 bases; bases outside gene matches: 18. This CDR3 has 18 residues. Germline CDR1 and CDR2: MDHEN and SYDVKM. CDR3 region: CASSPLLPRDRDSETQYF. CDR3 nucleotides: TGTGCCAGCAGTCCTCTCCTCCCCCGGGACAGGGATTCGGAGACCCAGTACTTC.

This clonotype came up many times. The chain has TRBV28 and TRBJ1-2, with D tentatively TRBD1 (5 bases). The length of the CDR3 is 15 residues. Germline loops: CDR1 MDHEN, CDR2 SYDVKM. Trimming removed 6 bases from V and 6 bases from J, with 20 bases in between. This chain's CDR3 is CASSAGTVVGDGYTF. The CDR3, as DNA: TGTGCCAGCAGCGCCGGGACGGTGGTCGGCGATGGCTACACCTTC.

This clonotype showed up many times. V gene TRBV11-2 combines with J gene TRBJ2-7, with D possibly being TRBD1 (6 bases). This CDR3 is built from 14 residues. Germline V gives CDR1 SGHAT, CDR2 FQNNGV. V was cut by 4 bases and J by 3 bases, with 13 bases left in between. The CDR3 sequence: CASSSVQGDYEQYF. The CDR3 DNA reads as TGTGCCAGCAGCTCTGTACAGGGCGACTACGAGCAGTACTTC.

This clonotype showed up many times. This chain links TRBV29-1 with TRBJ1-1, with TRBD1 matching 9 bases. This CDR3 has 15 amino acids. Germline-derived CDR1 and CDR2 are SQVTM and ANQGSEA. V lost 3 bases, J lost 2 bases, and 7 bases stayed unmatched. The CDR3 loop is CSVDPGQGFNTEAFF. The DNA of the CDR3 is TGCAGCGTTGACCCTGGACAGGGGTTTAACACTGAAGCTTTCTTT.

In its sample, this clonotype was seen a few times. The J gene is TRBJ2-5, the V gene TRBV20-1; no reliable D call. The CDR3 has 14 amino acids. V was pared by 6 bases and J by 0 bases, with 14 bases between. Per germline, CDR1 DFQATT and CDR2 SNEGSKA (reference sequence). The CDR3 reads CSAEPVANQETQYF. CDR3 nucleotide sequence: TGCAGTGCGGAACCGGTCGCGAACCAAGAGACCCAGTACTTC.

The CDR3 DNA sequence: TGTGCCAGCAGCTTGTTTCGTTCAGGGGATTTAGAGCCCCAGCATTTT. Protein: CASSLFRSGDLEPQHF. The chain has TRBV5-8 and TRBJ1-5; D is possibly TRBD1 (6 bases). Germline-derived CDR1 and CDR2 are SGHTS and YDEGEE. The CDR3 covers 16 residues. V lost 1 base, J lost 8 bases, and 19 bases lay in between. Full variable domain (remainder filled in from reference TRBV5-8 and TRBJ1-5): EAGVTQSPTHLIKTRGQQATLRCSPISGHTSVYWYQQALGLGLQFLLWYDEGEERNRGNFPPRFSGRQFPNYSSELNVNALELEDSALYLCASSLFRSGDLEPQHFGDGTRLSIL.

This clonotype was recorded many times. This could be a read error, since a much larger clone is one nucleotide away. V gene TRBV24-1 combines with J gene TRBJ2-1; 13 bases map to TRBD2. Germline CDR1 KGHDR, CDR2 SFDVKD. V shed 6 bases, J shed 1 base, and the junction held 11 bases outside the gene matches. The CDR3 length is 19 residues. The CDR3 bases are TGTGCCACCAGTCGGAGGGAGGGACTAGCGGGAAGTTCCTACAATGAGCAGTTCTTC. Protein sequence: CATSRREGLAGSSYNEQFF.

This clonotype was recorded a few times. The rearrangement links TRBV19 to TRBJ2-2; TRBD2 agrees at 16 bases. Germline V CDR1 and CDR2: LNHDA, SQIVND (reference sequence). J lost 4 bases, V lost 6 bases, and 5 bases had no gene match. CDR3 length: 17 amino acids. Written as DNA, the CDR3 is TGTGCCAGTAGGCCGGGACTAGCGGGAGGGCGCACCGGGGAGCTGTTTTTT. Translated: CASRPGLAGGRTGELFF.

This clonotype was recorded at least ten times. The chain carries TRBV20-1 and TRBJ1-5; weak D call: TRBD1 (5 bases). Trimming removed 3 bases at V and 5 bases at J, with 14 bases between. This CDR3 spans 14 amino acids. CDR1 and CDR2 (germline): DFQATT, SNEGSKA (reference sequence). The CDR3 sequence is CSASDGGAHQPQHF. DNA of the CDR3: TGCAGTGCTAGCGACGGAGGGGCTCATCAGCCCCAGCATTTT.

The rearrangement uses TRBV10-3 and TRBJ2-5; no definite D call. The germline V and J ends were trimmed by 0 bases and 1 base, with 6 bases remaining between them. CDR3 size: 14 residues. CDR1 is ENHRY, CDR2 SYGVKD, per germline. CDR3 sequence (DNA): TGTGCCATCAGTGAGTCAGGGATCCAAGAGACCCAGTACTTC. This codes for CAISESGIQETQYF.

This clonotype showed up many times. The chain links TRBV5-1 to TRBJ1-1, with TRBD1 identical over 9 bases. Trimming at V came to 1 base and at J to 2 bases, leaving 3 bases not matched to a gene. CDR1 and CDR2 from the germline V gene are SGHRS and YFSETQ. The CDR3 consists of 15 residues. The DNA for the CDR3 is TGCGCCAGCAGCTTGACAGGGGGCCGAAACACTGAAGCTTTCTTT. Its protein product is CASSLTGGRNTEAFF.

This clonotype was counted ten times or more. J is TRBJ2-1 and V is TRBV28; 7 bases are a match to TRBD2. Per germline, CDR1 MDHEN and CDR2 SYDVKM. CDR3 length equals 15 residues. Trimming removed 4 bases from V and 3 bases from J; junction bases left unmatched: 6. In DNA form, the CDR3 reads TGTGCCAGCAGTTCGGGGGGAGGGATCTACAATGAGCAGTTCTTC. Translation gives CASSSGGGIYNEQFF.

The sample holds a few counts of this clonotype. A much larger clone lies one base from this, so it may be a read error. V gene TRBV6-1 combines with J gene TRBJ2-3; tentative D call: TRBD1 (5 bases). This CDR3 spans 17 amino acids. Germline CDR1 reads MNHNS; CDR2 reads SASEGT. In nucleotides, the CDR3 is TGTGCCAGCAGTGAAGAGGGGCCAGACACCCTCACAGATGCGCAGTATTTT. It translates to CASSEEGPDTLTDAQYF.

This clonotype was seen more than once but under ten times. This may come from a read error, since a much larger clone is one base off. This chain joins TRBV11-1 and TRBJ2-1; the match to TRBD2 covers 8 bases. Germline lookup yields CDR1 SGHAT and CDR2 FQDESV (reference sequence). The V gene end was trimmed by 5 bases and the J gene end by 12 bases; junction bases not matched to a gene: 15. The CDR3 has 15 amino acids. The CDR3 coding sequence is TGTGCCAGCAGCGCATTAGCGGGGCTCTTACGAACGCAGTTCTTC. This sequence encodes CASSALAGLLRTQFF.

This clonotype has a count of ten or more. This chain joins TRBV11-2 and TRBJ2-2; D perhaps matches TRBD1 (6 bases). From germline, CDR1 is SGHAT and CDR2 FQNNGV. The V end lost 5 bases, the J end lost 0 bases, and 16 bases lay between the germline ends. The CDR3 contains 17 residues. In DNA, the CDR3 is TGTGCCAGCAGCCCAGGACAGTGGCATTCGAACACCGGGGAGCTGTTTTTT. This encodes CASSPGQWHSNTGELFF.

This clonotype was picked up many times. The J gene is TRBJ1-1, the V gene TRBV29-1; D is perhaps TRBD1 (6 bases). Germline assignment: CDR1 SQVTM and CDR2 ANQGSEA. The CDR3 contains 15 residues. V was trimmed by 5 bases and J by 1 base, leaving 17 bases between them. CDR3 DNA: TGCAGCGTTCCTCGAGGGGGGTACCGGAACACTGAAGCTTTCTTT. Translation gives CSVPRGGYRNTEAFF.

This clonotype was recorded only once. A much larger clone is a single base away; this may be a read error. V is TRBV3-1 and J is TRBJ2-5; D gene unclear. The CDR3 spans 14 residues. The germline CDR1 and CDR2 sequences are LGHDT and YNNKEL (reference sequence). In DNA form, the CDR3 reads TGTGCCAGCAGCCAATGGCGGCAGCAAGGGACCCAGTACTTC. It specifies CASSQWRQQGTQYF.